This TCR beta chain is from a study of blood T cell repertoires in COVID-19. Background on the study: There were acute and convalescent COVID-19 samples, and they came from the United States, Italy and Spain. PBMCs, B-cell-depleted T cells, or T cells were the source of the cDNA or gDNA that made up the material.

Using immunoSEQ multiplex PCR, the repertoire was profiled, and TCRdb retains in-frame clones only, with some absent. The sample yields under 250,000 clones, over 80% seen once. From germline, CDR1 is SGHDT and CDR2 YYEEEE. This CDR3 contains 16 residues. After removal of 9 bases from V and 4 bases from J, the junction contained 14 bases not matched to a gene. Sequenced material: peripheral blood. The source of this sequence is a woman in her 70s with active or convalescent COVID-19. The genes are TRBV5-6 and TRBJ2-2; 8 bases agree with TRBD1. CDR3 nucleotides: TGTGCCACTAAGACAGGGGAATTGGGTGGCACCGGGGAGCTGTTTTTT. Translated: CATKTGELGGTGELFF. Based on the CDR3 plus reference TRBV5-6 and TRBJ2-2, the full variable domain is DAGVTQSPTHLIKTRGQQVTLRCSPKSGHDTVSWYQQALGQGPQFIFQYYEEEERQRGNFPDRFSGHQFPNYSSELNVNALLLGDSALYLCATKTGELGGTGELFFGEGSRLTVL.